The next 22 T cell receptor beta chains were all read from a single sample in a study of type 1 regulatory T cells. These receptors have no identified antigens. MiXCR, run by TCRdb on the reads, gives a single entry per CDR3 protein. In the table there are tens of thousands of distinct CDR3 sequences, 55% to 65% of which are singletons. The sequenced material came from cultured non-Tr1 T cells, either the whole culture or a sorted T cell fraction (not recorded which). These receptors all stem from a human donor in good health.

The V call is TRBV28, the J call TRBJ2-7, with TRBD2 identical over 9 bases. CDR3 length equals 17 residues. With V trimmed by 8 bases and J by 3 bases, 17 bases remained unmatched. Germline CDR1 reads MDHEN; CDR2 reads SYDVKM. CDR3 bases: TGTGCCAGCCAGACTAGCGGAAGAGGGGTGTGGATCTACGAGCAGTACTTC. Amino acid sequence: CASQTSGRGVWIYEQYF.

The rearrangement joins TRBV6-2 or TRBV6-3 to TRBJ2-1; D is possibly TRBD1 or TRBD2 (5 bases each). Looked up from germline, CDR1 is MNHEY and CDR2 is SVGEGT. CDR3 size: 12 residues. Trimming pared 2 bases from V and 14 bases from J, leaving 13 bases between. The CDR3 protein is CASSYSRDGEFF. Written as DNA, the CDR3 is TGTGCCAGCAGTTACAGCCGGGACGGGGAGTTCTTC.

This chain joins TRBV20-1 and TRBJ2-1; TRBD2 matches at 11 bases. The junction had 8 bases not matched to a gene; V was cut back by 5 bases and J by 8 bases. The CDR3 loop spans 14 amino acids. The germline V gene has CDR1 DFQATT and CDR2 SNEGSKA (reference sequence). The CDR3 is CSAPTSGSPHEQFF. DNA for the CDR3: TGCAGTGCTCCAACTAGCGGGAGTCCCCATGAGCAGTTCTTC.

The rearrangement links TRBV5-1 to TRBJ2-2, with 11 bases lining up with TRBD1. The CDR3 is 16 residues long. Germline V gene sequence: CDR1 SGHRS, CDR2 YFSETQ. V lost 0 bases and J lost 6; bases outside the gene matches: 4. The DNA of the CDR3 is TGCGCCAGCAGCTTGGGGACAGGGGGCATAGCCGGGGAGCTGTTTTTT. Its protein product is CASSLGTGGIAGELFF.

The rearrangement links TRBV10-3 to TRBJ2-7; TRBD2 aligns across 11 bases. This CDR3 is built from 17 residues. The V gene's germline CDR1 is ENHRY and CDR2 SYGVKD. J lost 6 bases, V lost 0 bases, and 10 bases had no gene match. The CDR3, as DNA: TGTGCCATCAGTGAGTCCGGGCTAGCGGGAGGAAGAGGCGAGCAGTACTTC. Translated, it gives CAISESGLAGGRGEQYF.

The chain combines TRBV4-2 with TRBJ1-5; no definite D call. Germline CDR1 LGHNA, CDR2 YNFKEQ. Trimming pared 1 base from V and 3 bases from J, leaving 10 bases between. This CDR3 contains 15 residues. The CDR3 DNA reads as TGTGCCAGCAGCCAAGCTAGGGAGTCCAATCAGCCCCAGCATTTT. Its protein product is CASSQARESNQPQHF.

The gene calls are TRBV25-1 and TRBJ2-7; the D call may be TRBD1 or TRBD2 (5 bases each). V lost 4 bases to trimming and J lost 2 bases, with 15 bases between them. CDR1 MGHDK and CDR2 SYGVNS come from the germline V gene. This CDR3 region has 15 residues. The CDR3 DNA follows: TGTGCCAGCAGTGGATACCGGGACGGGACCTACGAGCAGTACTTC. The encoded protein is CASSGYRDGTYEQYF.

This clonotype showed up just a few times. This rearrangement joins TRBV4-2 to TRBJ2-1; 9 bases fit TRBD2. Trimming took 0 bases from V and 3 from J; bases not matched to a gene: 6. CDR3 length: 17 residues. Germline V lookup: CDR1 LGHNA, CDR2 YNFKEQ. CDR3 loop: CASSQEPAGGLYNEQFF. The CDR3 DNA follows: TGTGCCAGCAGCCAAGAACCAGCGGGAGGACTCTACAATGAGCAGTTCTTC.

This clonotype was counted only a few times. The V call is TRBV5-6, the J call TRBJ2-2, with 13 bases matching TRBD2. CDR3 size: 17 residues. Germline CDR1 is SGHDT and CDR2 is YYEEEE. Unmatched junction bases numbered 4, after V lost 2 bases and J lost 3 bases. CDR3 sequence: CASSLTSGRDYTGELFF. The CDR3 DNA follows: TGTGCCAGCAGCTTAACTAGCGGGAGGGATTACACCGGGGAGCTGTTTTTT.

This clonotype has just one count. The V call is TRBV5-1, the J call TRBJ2-1, with D hard to call. V lost 3 bases to trimming and J lost 1 base, with 8 bases between them. The length of the CDR3 is 14 residues. From germline, CDR1 is SGHRS and CDR2 YFSETQ. The CDR3 nucleotides are TGCGCCAGCAGCTCAGAGGTTTCCTACAATGAGCAGTTCTTC. Protein sequence: CASSSEVSYNEQFF.

This clonotype came up a few times. The rearrangement links TRBV2 to TRBJ1-5; 8 bases align to TRBD1. V lost 9 bases to trimming and J lost 5 bases; unmatched junction nucleotides: 9. From germline, CDR1 is SNHLY and CDR2 FYNNEI. The CDR3 has 14 amino acids. CDR3 sequence reads: CASSDRDRYQPQHF. The CDR3 DNA sequence: TGTGCCAGTTCGGACAGGGACCGGTATCAGCCCCAGCATTTT.

This chain links TRBV6-7 with TRBJ2-7, with TRBD1 matching 10 bases. TRBV6-7 has ORF status, its function being uncertain. This CDR3 is 14 amino acids long. V shed 8 bases, J shed 6 bases, and the junction held 10 bases outside the gene matches. Written as DNA, the CDR3 is TGTGCCAGCTTTACCCCGGGACAGGGGACCGAGCAGTACTTC. This sequence encodes CASFTPGQGTEQYF.

This clonotype was counted between two and nine times. The rearrangement joins TRBV12-3 or TRBV12-4 to TRBJ1-6; D ambiguous. V was cut by 1 base and J by 10 bases, with 11 bases left in between. CDR3 length: 14 amino acids. The CDR3 DNA reads TGTGCCAGCAGTTTAGGAGGGTCACGCTCACCCCTCCACTTT. It encodes CASSLGGSRSPLHF.

This chain's CDR3 is CSARNGDRPYEQYF. As DNA, the CDR3 is TGCAGTGCTAGAAACGGGGACAGGCCATACGAGCAGTACTTC. The V gene is TRBV20-1, the J gene TRBJ2-7, with TRBD1 matching over 8 bases. There are 14 residues in the CDR3. Germline CDR1 reads DFQATT; CDR2 reads SNEGSKA (reference sequence). J was trimmed by 4 bases and V by 2 bases; bases with no gene match: 7.

The chain combines TRBV4-2 with TRBJ1-3; no clear D. The V and J ends lost 1 base and 7 bases respectively, with 5 bases between them. Germline CDR1 LGHNA, CDR2 YNFKEQ. CDR3 size: 12 residues. CDR3 nucleotide sequence: TGTGCCAGCAGCCAAGGCTACAACACCATATATTTT. Protein: CASSQGYNTIYF.

The V and J genes are TRBV7-7 and TRBJ2-3; 9 bases align to TRBD1. Unmatched junction bases numbered 6, after V lost 4 bases and J lost 1 base. Germline V gene sequence: CDR1 SSHAT, CDR2 FNYEAQ (reference sequence). This CDR3 has 16 residues. The CDR3 spells CASSSGTGLRTDTQYF. In nucleotides, the CDR3 is TGTGCCAGCAGCTCCGGGACAGGGTTACGCACAGATACGCAGTATTTT. The full variable domain, completed using reference TRBV7-7 and TRBJ2-3, is GAGVSQSPRYKVTKRGQDVTLRCDPISSHATLYWYQQALGQGPEFLTYFNYEAQPDKSGLPSDRFSAERPEGSISTLTIQRTEQRDSAMYRCASSSGTGLRTDTQYFGPGTRLTVL.

This clonotype has more than one count but fewer than ten. V is TRBV5-1 and J is TRBJ2-3; D is unclear. This CDR3 spans 15 amino acids. CDR1 and CDR2 (germline): SGHRS, YFSETQ. Trimming shortened V by 1 base and J by 1 base, and 10 bases separated the two germline ends. CDR3 amino acids: CASSLRMMGTDTQYF. CDR3 in DNA: TGCGCCAGCAGCTTGCGGATGATGGGCACAGATACGCAGTATTTT. The variable domain in full, completed from reference TRBV5-1 and TRBJ2-3, reads KAGVTQTPRYLIKTRGQQVTLSCSPISGHRSVSWYQQTPGQGLQFLFEYFSETQRNKGNFPGRFSGRQFSNSRSEMNVSTLELGDSALYLCASSLRMMGTDTQYFGPGTRLTVL.

This clonotype appeared a few times. The chain couples TRBV29-1 to TRBJ2-1; TRBD2 matches 9 bases. This CDR3 region has 14 residues. The germline V gene encodes CDR1 SQVTM and CDR2 ANQGSEA. The V and J ends lost 8 bases and 0 bases, in that order; junction bases with no gene match: 5. The CDR3 is CSMFSGSSYNEQFF. For the CDR3, the DNA is TGCAGCATGTTTAGCGGGAGCTCCTACAATGAGCAGTTCTTC.

CDR3 coding DNA: TGTGCCAGCAGCTTAGATCGAGGTAGTGAGCAGTTCTTC. Residues: CASSLDRGSEQFF. This sequence joins TRBV11-2 and TRBJ2-1; D ambiguous. In germline, CDR1 is SGHAT, CDR2 FQNNGV. The CDR3 covers 13 residues. Trimming removed 0 bases from V and 9 bases from J, with 9 bases in between.

The chain joins TRBV9 to TRBJ2-5; 9 bases map to TRBD1. With 3 bases clipped from V and 5 bases from J, the junction kept 8 bases outside the gene matches. CDR1 is SGDLS, CDR2 YYNGEE, per germline. The CDR3 contains 15 residues. Here the CDR3 DNA reads TGTGCCAGCAGCGAGCGGGACAGGGTAGGGGAGACCCAGTACTTC. Protein product: CASSERDRVGETQYF.

This clonotype was picked up one time. CDR3 DNA: TGCAGTGCTAGAGTAGCTAGCGGGAGTATGTACGAGCAGTACTTC. This gives the protein CSARVASGSMYEQYF. The chain employs TRBV20-1 and TRBJ2-7, with 10 bases aligning to TRBD2. The CDR3 consists of 15 residues. Germline assignment: CDR1 DFQATT and CDR2 SNEGSKA (reference sequence). Trimming at V came to 1 base and at J to 4 bases, leaving 7 bases not matched to a gene.

The chain uses TRBV20-1 and TRBJ2-3; unclear D gene. CDR3 length: 12 amino acids. Germline CDR1 and CDR2: DFQATT and SNEGSKA (reference sequence). Trimming took 1 base from V and 3 from J, leaving 5 bases between them. The CDR3 protein is CSARGGTDTQYF. CDR3 DNA: TGCAGTGCTAGAGGAGGAACAGATACGCAGTATTTT.